These 22 T cell receptor beta chains originate from one sample sequenced in a study of blood T cell repertoires in COVID-19. Sequencing used immunoSEQ multiplex PCR; TCRdb keeps in-frame clones, though not all of them. The sample lists under 200,000 clones, about nine tenths occurring once. The specimen sequenced was peripheral blood. These receptors were taken from a man aged 70-80 years with acute or convalescent COVID-19.

The V gene is TRBV6-5, the J gene TRBJ1-2; 7 nucleotides line up with TRBD1. The germline CDR1 and CDR2 sequences are MNHEY and SVGAGI. The trim removed 6 bases at V and 0 bases at J, leaving 4 bases unmatched. The CDR3 loop spans 14 amino acids. The CDR3 is CASSRQGANYGYTF. The CDR3 DNA sequence: TGTGCCAGCAGCAGACAGGGCGCTAACTATGGCTACACCTTC.

The chain uses TRBV5-1 and TRBJ1-6; 9 bases map to TRBD1. CDR1 is SGHRS and CDR2 is YFSETQ in the germline V gene. V lost 6 bases and J lost 8; bases outside the gene matches: 3. The CDR3 sequence is 13 residues long. CDR3 sequence (DNA): TGCGCCAGCAAATGGGACAGGGATTCACCCCTCCACTTT. Translating it yields CASKWDRDSPLHF.

The chain joins TRBV9 to TRBJ1-4; 9 bases are shared with TRBD1. CDR1 is SGDLS and CDR2 is YYNGEE in the germline V gene. This CDR3 has 19 residues. V shed 0 bases, J shed 0 bases, and the junction held 9 bases outside the gene matches. CDR3 bases: TGTGCCAGCAGCGTAGGACAGGGGGGGCCCCTACCAACTAATGAAAAACTGTTTTTT. It yields the protein CASSVGQGGPLPTNEKLFF. The entire variable domain, with the rest obtained from reference TRBV9 and TRBJ1-4, is as follows: DSGVTQTPKHLITATGQRVTLRCSPRSGDLSVYWYQQSLDQGLQFLIQYYNGEERAKGNILERFSAQQFPDLHSELNLSSLELGDSALYFCASSVGQGGPLPTNEKLFFGSGTQLSVL.

V usage is TRBV19 and J usage is TRBJ2-7; 7 nucleotides line up with TRBD1. Germline trimming cut 3 bases from V and 3 bases from J; bases unmatched to any gene: 11. CDR1 is LNHDA, CDR2 SQIVND, per germline (reference sequence). The CDR3 runs to 16 residues. The CDR3, as DNA: TGTGCCAGTAGTATCGCCTTAACAGGGGCAGTCTACGAGCAGTACTTC. This sequence encodes CASSIALTGAVYEQYF.

This clone was seen only a few times. This sequence joins TRBV28 and TRBJ2-1; no clear D. The V gene's germline CDR1 is MDHEN and CDR2 SYDVKM. V gave up 1 base and J gave up 7 bases, with 5 bases separating them. This CDR3 is 12 amino acids long. CDR3 sequence: CASSLFGNEQFF. The CDR3 DNA sequence: TGTGCCAGCAGTTTATTCGGTAATGAGCAGTTCTTC.

CDR3: CASSIQGPWDEQFF. The CDR3 bases are TGTGCCAGTAGTATACAGGGTCCTTGGGATGAGCAGTTCTTC. V usage is TRBV19 and J usage is TRBJ2-1; possible D gene TRBD1, 5 bases. Germline V gives CDR1 LNHDA, CDR2 SQIVND (reference sequence). There are 14 residues in the CDR3. Trimming removed 2 bases from V and 8 bases from J, with 13 bases in between.

In this sample, this clone turned up once. The chain uses TRBV10-1 and TRBJ2-3, with 10 positions matching TRBD2. This CDR3 region has 16 residues. The V and J ends lost 6 bases and 2 bases, in that order; junction bases with no gene match: 8. The V gene's germline CDR1 is WNHNN and CDR2 SYGVQD (reference sequence). This CDR3 is CASSDTGTSDTDTQYF. Written as DNA, the CDR3 is TGCGCCAGCAGCGATACCGGGACTAGCGACACAGATACGCAGTATTTT.

The chain employs TRBV28 and TRBJ2-3; 8 bases agree with TRBD1. The germline V gene has CDR1 MDHEN and CDR2 SYDVKM. The CDR3 covers 13 residues. V shed 10 bases and J 2 bases; nucleotides not matched to a gene: 5. The CDR3 is CATRGLDTDTQYF. The DNA for the CDR3 is TGTGCCACCAGGGGGCTTGACACAGATACGCAGTATTTT.

In this sample, this clone turned up a few times. The chain combines TRBV6-6 with TRBJ2-3, with TRBD1 as a possible D gene (6 bases). From germline, CDR1 is MNHNY and CDR2 SVGAGI (reference sequence). V was trimmed by 7 bases and J by 3 bases, leaving 14 bases between them. This CDR3 contains 14 residues. The CDR3 DNA follows: TGTGCCAGCACCGTGGGGGCGAGGACAGATACGCAGTATTTT. Translating it yields CASTVGARTDTQYF.

The V gene is TRBV9, the J gene TRBJ1-6; D may be TRBD1 (5 bases). V was clipped by 6 bases and J by 9 bases, with 19 bases between them. From germline, CDR1 is SGDLS and CDR2 YYNGEE. CDR3 size: 15 residues. The CDR3 DNA reads TGTGCCAGCATCCTTCCTTGTGGGGGGACTTCACCCCTCCACTTT. Its protein product is CASILPCGGTSPLHF.

A few counts support this clone. The chain links TRBV7-8 to TRBJ1-2, with TRBD1 matching 7 bases. The CDR3 totals 16 residues. Germline assignment: CDR1 SGHVS and CDR2 FQNEAQ. V trimming: 4 bases; J trimming: 0 bases; junction bases outside the gene matches: 8. This CDR3 is CASSSRVQGTNYGYTF. The CDR3, as DNA: TGTGCCAGCAGCTCAAGGGTACAGGGGACTAACTATGGCTACACCTTC.

The rearrangement links TRBV4-3 to TRBJ2-1; TRBD2 might be the D (6 bases). V was trimmed by 0 bases and J by 0 bases, leaving 15 bases between them. The germline V gene encodes CDR1 LGHNA and CDR2 YSLEER. This CDR3 spans 18 amino acids. Written as DNA, the CDR3 is TGCGCCAGCAGCCAAGATAGGCCTGAGGGAGGCTCCTACAATGAGCAGTTCTTC. It encodes CASSQDRPEGGSYNEQFF.

The gene calls are TRBV4-3 and TRBJ2-5, with D maybe TRBD2 (6 bases). The CDR3 covers 15 residues. Germline V gene data show CDR1 as LGHNA and CDR2 as YSLEER. The ends were cut back, 0 bases at V and 5 bases at J, with 13 bases in the middle. In nucleotides, the CDR3 is TGCGCCAGCAGCCAAGACGGAGCTAGCGCGGAGACCCAGTACTTC. It is translated as CASSQDGASAETQYF.

The rearrangement joins TRBV11-2 to TRBJ2-2; D remains ambiguous. CDR3 length: 13 residues. Germline-derived CDR1 and CDR2 are SGHAT and FQNNGV. The V end lost 1 base, the J end lost 5 bases, and 5 bases lay between the germline ends. DNA of the CDR3: TGTGCCAGCAGCTTAGTTTCTACCGGGGAGCTGTTTTTT. Translation: CASSLVSTGELFF.

J is TRBJ2-2 and V is TRBV24-1; TRBD2 matches at 10 bases. The CDR3 runs 15 residues. Germline loops: CDR1 KGHDR, CDR2 SFDVKD. The ends lost 6 bases at V and 7 bases at J; junction bases unmatched: 7. The CDR3 nucleotides are TGTGCCACCAGTAGCGGGAGGGTGAAGAACGGGGAGCTGTTTTTT. Translation: CATSSGRVKNGELFF.

This chain connects TRBV19 to TRBJ2-2; 7 nucleotides agree with TRBD1. The germline V gene encodes CDR1 LNHDA and CDR2 SQIVND (reference sequence). V shed 1 base, J shed 0 bases, and the junction held 5 bases outside the gene matches. The CDR3 is 17 residues long. CDR3 protein: CASSIARDSPNTGELFF. As DNA, the CDR3 is TGTGCCAGTAGTATAGCCAGGGACAGTCCGAACACCGGGGAGCTGTTTTTT.

The chain joins TRBV9 to TRBJ2-2; TRBD1 might be the D (5 bases). V gave up 3 bases and J gave up 7 bases, with 13 bases separating them. Germline lookup yields CDR1 SGDLS and CDR2 YYNGEE. The CDR3 spans 14 residues. CDR3 sequence reads: CASSARVLSGELFF. DNA of the CDR3: TGTGCCAGCAGCGCCAGGGTTTTGAGCGGGGAGCTGTTTTTT.

The chain carries TRBV5-6 and TRBJ2-7, with D possibly being TRBD1 (6 bases). Between the trimmed V and J ends, which lost 4 bases and 2 bases, there was a span of 16 bases. Per the germline V gene, CDR1 is SGHDT and CDR2 is YYEEEE. The CDR3 runs to 15 residues. The CDR3 coding sequence is TGTGCCAGCAGCGGGGGCCCCGGTGAGGCCTACGAGCAGTACTTC. Amino acid sequence: CASSGGPGEAYEQYF.

V usage is TRBV28 and J usage is TRBJ2-1; D gene ambiguous. V lost 0 bases and J 0 bases, leaving 12 bases between the germline ends. Germline V gene sequence: CDR1 MDHEN, CDR2 SYDVKM. The CDR3 totals 17 residues. The CDR3 loop reads CASSLWGSSDSYNEQFF. The CDR3 DNA is TGTGCCAGCAGTTTATGGGGTAGCTCAGACTCCTACAATGAGCAGTTCTTC.

This clone was counted once. The chain employs TRBV6-1 and TRBJ2-1, with D perhaps matching TRBD2 (6 bases). CDR1 is MNHNS and CDR2 is SASEGT in the germline V gene. The CDR3 length is 15 residues. Trimming took 1 base from V and 4 from J, leaving 11 bases between them. CDR3 in DNA: TGTGCCAGCAGTGAAGGGGTAGCGGTTTACAATGAGCAGTTCTTC. The encoded protein is CASSEGVAVYNEQFF.

J is TRBJ1-2 and V is TRBV18; 7 bases are shared with TRBD1. CDR1 and CDR2 (germline): KGHSH, LQKENI. The ends lost 5 bases at V and 2 bases at J; junction bases unmatched: 2. The CDR3 loop spans 13 amino acids. For the CDR3, the DNA is TGTGCCAGCTCAAAGGGACAGAACTATGGCTACACCTTC. Translating it yields CASSKGQNYGYTF.

The chain recombines TRBV19 with TRBJ2-6; possible D gene TRBD1, 6 bases. Germline assignment: CDR1 LNHDA and CDR2 SQIVND (reference sequence). CDR3 length: 17 residues. V was trimmed by 8 bases and J by 0 bases, leaving 17 bases between them. As DNA, the CDR3 is TGTGCCAGTCGAGATGACAGGTTTAGCTCTGGGGCCAACGTCCTGACTTTC. Translating it yields CASRDDRFSSGANVLTF.